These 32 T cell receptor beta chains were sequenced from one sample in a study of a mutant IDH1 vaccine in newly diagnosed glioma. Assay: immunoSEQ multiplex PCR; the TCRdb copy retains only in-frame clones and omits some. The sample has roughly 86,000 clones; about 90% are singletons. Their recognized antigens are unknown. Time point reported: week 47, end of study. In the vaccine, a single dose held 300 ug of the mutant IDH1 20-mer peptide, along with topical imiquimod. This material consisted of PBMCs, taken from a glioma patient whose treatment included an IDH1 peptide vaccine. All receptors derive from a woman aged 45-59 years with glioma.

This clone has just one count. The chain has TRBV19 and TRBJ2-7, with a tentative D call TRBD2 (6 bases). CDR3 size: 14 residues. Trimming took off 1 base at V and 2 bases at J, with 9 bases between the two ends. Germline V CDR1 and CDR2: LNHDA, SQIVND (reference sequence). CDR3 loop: CASSIGRLAYEQYF. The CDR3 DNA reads TGTGCCAGTAGTATAGGCCGACTAGCCTACGAGCAGTACTTC.

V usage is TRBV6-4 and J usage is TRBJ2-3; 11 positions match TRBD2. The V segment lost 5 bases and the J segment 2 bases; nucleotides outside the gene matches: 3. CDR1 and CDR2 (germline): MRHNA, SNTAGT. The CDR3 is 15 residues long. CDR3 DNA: TGTGCCAGCAGTAGACTAGCGGGAATCACAGATACGCAGTATTTT. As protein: CASSRLAGITDTQYF.

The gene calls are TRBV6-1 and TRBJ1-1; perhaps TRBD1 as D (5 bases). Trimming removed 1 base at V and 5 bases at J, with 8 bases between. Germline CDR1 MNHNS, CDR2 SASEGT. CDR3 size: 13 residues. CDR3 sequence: CASSEVRETEAFF. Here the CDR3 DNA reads TGTGCCAGCAGTGAAGTCAGGGAAACTGAAGCTTTCTTT.

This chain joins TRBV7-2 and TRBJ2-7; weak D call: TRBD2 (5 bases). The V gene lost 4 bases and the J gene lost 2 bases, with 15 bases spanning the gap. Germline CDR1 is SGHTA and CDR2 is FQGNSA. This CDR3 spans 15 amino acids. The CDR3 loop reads CASSSSATGAYEQYF. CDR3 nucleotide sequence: TGTGCCAGCAGCTCATCCGCAACCGGGGCCTACGAGCAGTACTTC. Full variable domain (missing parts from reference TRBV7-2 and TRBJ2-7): GAGVSQSPSNKVTEKGKDVELRCDPISGHTALYWYRQSLGQGLEFLIYFQGNSAPDKSGLPSDRFSAERTGGSVSTLTIQRTQQEDSAVYLCASSSSATGAYEQYFGPGTRLTVT.

DNA of the CDR3: TGTGCCAGCAGTTTAGGGGGGCCCGGGGAGCTGTTTTTT. It yields the protein CASSLGGPGELFF. The chain couples TRBV25-1 to TRBJ2-2, with D perhaps assigned TRBD1 or TRBD2 (6 bases each). The CDR3 runs to 13 residues. The germline V gene encodes CDR1 MGHDK and CDR2 SYGVNS. V was shortened by 5 bases and J by 6 bases, with 10 bases between the two germline ends.

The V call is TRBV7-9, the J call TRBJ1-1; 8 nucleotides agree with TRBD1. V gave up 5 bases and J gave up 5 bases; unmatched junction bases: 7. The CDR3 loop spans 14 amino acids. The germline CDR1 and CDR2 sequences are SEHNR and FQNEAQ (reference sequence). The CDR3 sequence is CASSAQGGNTEAFF. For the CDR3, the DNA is TGTGCCAGCAGCGCACAGGGGGGGAATACTGAAGCTTTCTTT. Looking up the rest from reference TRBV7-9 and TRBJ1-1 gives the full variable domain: DTGVSQNPRHKITKRGQNVTFRCDPISEHNRLYWYRQTLGQGPEFLTYFQNEAQLEKSRLLSDRFSAERPKGSFSTLEIQRTEQGDSAMYLCASSAQGGNTEAFFGQGTRLTVV.

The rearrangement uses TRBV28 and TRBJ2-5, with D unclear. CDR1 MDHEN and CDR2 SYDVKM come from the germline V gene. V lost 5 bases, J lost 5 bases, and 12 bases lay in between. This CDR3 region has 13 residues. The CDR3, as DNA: TGTGCCAGCAGTGCCAGCGTTTTGGAGACCCAGTACTTC. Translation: CASSASVLETQYF.

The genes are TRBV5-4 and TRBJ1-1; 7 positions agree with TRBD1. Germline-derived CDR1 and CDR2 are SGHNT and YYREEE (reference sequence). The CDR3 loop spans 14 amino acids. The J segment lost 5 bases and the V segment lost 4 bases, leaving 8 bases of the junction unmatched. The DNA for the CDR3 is TGTGCCAGCAGCCTCAGGGACAGAGGAACTGAAGCTTTCTTT. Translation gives CASSLRDRGTEAFF.

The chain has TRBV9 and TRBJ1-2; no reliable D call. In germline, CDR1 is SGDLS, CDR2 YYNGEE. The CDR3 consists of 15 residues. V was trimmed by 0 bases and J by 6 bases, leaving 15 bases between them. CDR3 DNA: TGTGCCAGCAGCGTAGGAATCGGAGCAGCCGATGGCTACACCTTC. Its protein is CASSVGIGAADGYTF.

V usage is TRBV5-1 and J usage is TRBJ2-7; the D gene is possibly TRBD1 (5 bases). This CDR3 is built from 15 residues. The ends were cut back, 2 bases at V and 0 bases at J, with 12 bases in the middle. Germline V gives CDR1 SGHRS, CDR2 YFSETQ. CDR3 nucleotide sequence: TGCGCCAGCAGCTTTAGCCAGGGCCCCTCCTACGAGCAGTACTTC. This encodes CASSFSQGPSYEQYF.

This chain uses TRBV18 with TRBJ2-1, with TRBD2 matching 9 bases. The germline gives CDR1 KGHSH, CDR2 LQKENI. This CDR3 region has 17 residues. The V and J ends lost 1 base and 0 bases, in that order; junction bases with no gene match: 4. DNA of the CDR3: TGTGCCAGCTCACCACGGGGCGGGAGGGGCTCCTACAATGAGCAGTTCTTC. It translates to CASSPRGGRGSYNEQFF.

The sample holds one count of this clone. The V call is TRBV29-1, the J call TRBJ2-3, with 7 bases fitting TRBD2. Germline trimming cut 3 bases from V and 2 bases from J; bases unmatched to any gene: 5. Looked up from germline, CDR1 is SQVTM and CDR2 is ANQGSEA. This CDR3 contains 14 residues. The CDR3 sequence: CSVEHLAVTDTQYF. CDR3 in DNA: TGCAGCGTTGAGCACCTAGCGGTCACAGATACGCAGTATTTT.

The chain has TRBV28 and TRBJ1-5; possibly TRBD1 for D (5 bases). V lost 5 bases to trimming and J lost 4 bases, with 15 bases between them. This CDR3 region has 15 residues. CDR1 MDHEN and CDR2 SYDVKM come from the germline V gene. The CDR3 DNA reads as TGTGCCAGCAGTCCTCGGGGACGGCTGAATCAGCCCCAGCATTTT. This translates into CASSPRGRLNQPQHF.

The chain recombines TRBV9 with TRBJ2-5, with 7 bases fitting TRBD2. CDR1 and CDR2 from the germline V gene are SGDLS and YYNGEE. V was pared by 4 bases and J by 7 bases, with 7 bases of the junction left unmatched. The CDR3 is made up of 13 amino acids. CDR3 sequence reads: CASSPGGGGTQYF. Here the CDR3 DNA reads TGTGCCAGCAGCCCTGGGGGGGGAGGGACCCAGTACTTC.

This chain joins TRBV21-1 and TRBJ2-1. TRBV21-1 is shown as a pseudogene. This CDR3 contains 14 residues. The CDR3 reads CASSRYSSYNEQFF. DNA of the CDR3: TGTGCCAGCAGTAGGTATAGCTCCTACAATGAGCAGTTCTTC.

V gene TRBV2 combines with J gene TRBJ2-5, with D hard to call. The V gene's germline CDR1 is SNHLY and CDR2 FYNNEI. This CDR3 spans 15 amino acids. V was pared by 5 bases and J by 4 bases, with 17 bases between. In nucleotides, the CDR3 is TGTGCCAGCAGTAGAGATTTAGCCGTCGGAGAGACCCAGTACTTC. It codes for CASSRDLAVGETQYF.

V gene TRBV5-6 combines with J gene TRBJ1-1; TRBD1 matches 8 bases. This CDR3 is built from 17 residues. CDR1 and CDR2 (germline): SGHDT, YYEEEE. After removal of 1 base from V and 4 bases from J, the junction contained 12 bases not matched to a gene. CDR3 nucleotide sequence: TGTGCCAGCAGCTTGTTCACCGGACAGGGATGGGGCACTGAAGCTTTCTTT. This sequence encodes CASSLFTGQGWGTEAFF.

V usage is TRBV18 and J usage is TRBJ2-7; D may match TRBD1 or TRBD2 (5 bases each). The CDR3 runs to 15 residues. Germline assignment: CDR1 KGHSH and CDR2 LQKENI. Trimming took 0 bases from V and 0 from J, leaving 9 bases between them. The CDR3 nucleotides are TGTGCCAGCTCACCACCGCCAGGGACCTCCTACGAGCAGTACTTC. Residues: CASSPPPGTSYEQYF.

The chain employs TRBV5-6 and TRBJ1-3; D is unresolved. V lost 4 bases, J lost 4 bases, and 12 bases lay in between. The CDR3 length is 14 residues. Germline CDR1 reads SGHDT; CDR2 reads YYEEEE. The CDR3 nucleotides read TGTGCCAGCAGCGGAATCGGTGGGGGAAACACCATATATTTT. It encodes CASSGIGGGNTIYF.

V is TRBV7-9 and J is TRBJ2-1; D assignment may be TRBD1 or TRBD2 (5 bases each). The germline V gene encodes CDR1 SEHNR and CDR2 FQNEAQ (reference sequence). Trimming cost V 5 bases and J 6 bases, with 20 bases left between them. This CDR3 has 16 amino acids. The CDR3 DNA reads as TGTGCCAGCAGCCCCACCGGGATTGGGGCCCTCAATGAGCAGTTCTTC. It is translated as CASSPTGIGALNEQFF.

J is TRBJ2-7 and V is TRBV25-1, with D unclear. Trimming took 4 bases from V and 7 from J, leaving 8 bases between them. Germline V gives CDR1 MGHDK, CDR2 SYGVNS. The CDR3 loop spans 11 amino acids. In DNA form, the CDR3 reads TGTGCCAGCAGTGGATATGTGGAGCAGTACTTC. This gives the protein CASSGYVEQYF.

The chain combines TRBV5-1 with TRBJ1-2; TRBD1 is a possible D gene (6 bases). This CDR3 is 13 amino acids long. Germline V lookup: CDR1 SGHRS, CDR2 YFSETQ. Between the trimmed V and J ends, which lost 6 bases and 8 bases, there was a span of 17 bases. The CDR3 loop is CASTPHGGLGYTF. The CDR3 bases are TGCGCCAGCACCCCTCACGGGGGGCTGGGCTACACCTTC. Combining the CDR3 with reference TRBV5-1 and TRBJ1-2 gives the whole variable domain KAGVTQTPRYLIKTRGQQVTLSCSPISGHRSVSWYQQTPGQGLQFLFEYFSETQRNKGNFPGRFSGRQFSNSRSEMNVSTLELGDSALYLCASTPHGGLGYTFGSGTRLTVV.

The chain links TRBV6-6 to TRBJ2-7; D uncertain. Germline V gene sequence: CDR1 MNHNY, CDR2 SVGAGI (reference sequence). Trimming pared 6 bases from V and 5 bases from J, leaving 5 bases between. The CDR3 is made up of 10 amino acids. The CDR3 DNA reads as TGTGCCAGCAGAGGAAACGAGCAGTACTTC. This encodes CASRGNEQYF.

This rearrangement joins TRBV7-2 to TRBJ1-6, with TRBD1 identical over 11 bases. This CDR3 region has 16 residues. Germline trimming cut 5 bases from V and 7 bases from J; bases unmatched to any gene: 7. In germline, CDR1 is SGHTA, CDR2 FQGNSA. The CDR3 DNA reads TGTGCCAGCAGCCTAGGGACAGGGGGAAGAAATTCACCCCTCCACTTT. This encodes CASSLGTGGRNSPLHF.

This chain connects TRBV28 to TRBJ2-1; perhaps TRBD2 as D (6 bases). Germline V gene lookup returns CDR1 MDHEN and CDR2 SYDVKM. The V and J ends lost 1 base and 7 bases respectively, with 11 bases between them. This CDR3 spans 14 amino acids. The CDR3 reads CASSLFSGGNEQFF. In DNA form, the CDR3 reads TGTGCCAGCAGTTTATTCTCTGGGGGGAATGAGCAGTTCTTC.

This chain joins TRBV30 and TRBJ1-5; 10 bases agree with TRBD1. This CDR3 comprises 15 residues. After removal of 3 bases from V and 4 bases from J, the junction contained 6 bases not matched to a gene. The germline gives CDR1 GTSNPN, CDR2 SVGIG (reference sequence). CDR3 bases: TGTGCCTGGAGGGGTTCGGGACAGGGGAATCAGCCCCAGCATTTT. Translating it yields CAWRGSGQGNQPQHF.

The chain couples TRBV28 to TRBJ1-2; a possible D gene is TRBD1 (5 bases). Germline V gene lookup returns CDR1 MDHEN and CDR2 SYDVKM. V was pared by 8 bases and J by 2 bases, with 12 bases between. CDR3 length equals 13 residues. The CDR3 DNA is TGTGCCAGCCTCCGGGACCTCAACTATGGCTACACCTTC. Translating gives CASLRDLNYGYTF.

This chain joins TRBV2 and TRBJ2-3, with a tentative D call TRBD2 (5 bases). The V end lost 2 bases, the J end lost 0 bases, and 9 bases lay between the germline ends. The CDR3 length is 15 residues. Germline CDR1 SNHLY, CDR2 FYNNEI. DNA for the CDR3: TGTGCCAGCAGTGAATGGGAGTCCAGCACAGATACGCAGTATTTT. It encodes CASSEWESSTDTQYF.

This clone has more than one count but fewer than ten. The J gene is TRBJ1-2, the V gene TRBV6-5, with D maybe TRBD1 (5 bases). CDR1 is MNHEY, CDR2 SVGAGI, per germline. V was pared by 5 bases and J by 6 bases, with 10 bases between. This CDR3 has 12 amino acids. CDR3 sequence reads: CASSRQGHGYTF. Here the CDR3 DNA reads TGTGCCAGCAGTAGGCAGGGACATGGCTACACCTTC.

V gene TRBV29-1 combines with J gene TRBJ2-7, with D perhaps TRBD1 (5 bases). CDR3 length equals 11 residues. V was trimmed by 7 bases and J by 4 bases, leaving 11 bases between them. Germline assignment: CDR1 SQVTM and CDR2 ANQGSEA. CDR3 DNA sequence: TGCAGCGCTGCCGACAGTTACGAGCAGTACTTC. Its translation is CSAADSYEQYF.

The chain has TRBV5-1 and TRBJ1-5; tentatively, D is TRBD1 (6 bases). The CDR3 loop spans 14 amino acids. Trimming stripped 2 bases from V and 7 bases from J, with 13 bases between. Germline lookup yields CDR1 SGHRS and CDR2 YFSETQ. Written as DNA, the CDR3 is TGCGCCAGCAGCTTAAGCGGTCAGGGGCAGCCCCAGCATTTT. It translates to CASSLSGQGQPQHF.

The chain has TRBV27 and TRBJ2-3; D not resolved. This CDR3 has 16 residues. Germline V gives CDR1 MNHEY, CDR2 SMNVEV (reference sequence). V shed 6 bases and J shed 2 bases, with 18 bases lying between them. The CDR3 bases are TGTGCCAGCAGAACCACCCGTAGGGCCAACACAGATACGCAGTATTTT. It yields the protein CASRTTRRANTDTQYF.